A single count supports the clone carrying this T cell receptor (beta chain). This specimen belongs to a study of OX40 agonist ivuxolimab in advanced cancers. V lost 1 base, J lost 5 bases, and 8 bases lay in between. The CDR3 extends over 13 amino acids. CDR1 and CDR2 (germline): SEHNR, FQNEAQ (reference sequence). Produced via immunoSEQ multiplex PCR; TCRdb's table is partial and in-frame only. The repertoire holds tens of thousands of clones, with 80% to 90% as singletons. This TCR derives from an adult with an advanced solid tumor such as melanoma, head and neck, liver or kidney cancer. This sample comprised CD4+ or CD8+ T cells sorted from blood, obtained in a trial of the OX40 agonist ivuxolimab. V is TRBV7-9 and J is TRBJ1-2; D unclear. CDR3 DNA: TGTGCCAGCAGCTTAGGGGTGATATATGGCTACACCTTC. Residues: CASSLGVIYGYTF.